Below, 32 T cell receptor beta chains from the same sample are listed, as sequenced in a study of blood T cell repertoires in COVID-19. Clones were sequenced by immunoSEQ multiplex PCR, and TCRdb holds only the in-frame ones, with some missing. The repertoire has tens of thousands of clones, roughly nine tenths of them found once; the top ten carry roughly 1.3%. The sample was peripheral blood. These receptor sequences come from a man aged 60-69 years with acute or convalescent COVID-19.

The rearrangement joins TRBV7-2 to TRBJ2-1, with D maybe TRBD1 (6 bases). The germline V and J ends were trimmed by 5 bases and 2 bases, with 16 bases remaining between them. This CDR3 is 16 amino acids long. Looked up from germline, CDR1 is SGHTA and CDR2 is FQGNSA. As DNA, the CDR3 is TGTGCCAGCAGCCCCGCTCGGCAGGGGACCTACAATGAGCAGTTCTTC. Its protein product is CASSPARQGTYNEQFF.

This clone came up once. The genes are TRBV7-8 and TRBJ2-1; D is possibly TRBD1 (6 bases). Between the trimmed V and J ends, which lost 3 bases and 1 base, there was a span of 7 bases. There are 14 residues in the CDR3. Germline V gene sequence: CDR1 SGHVS, CDR2 FQNEAQ. The CDR3 DNA reads as TGTGCCAGCAGCTTCCAGGGGTCCTACAATGAGCAGTTCTTC. Its translation is CASSFQGSYNEQFF.

The chain has TRBV5-4 and TRBJ1-1, with TRBD1 as a possible D gene (6 bases). This CDR3 is built from 15 residues. V lost 1 base and J lost 0, with 10 bases in between. CDR1 is SGHNT and CDR2 is YYREEE in the germline V gene (reference sequence). CDR3 in DNA: TGTGCCAGCAGCTTGCCCGGACAGCTGAACACTGAAGCTTTCTTT. Translation gives CASSLPGQLNTEAFF.

The rearrangement joins TRBV12-3 or TRBV12-4 to TRBJ2-1; no clear D. The CDR3 runs 11 residues. Trimming left V 5 bases short and J 8 bases short, with 7 bases between. In nucleotides, the CDR3 is TGTGCCAGCAGTGTATTCGATGAGCAGTTCTTC. Its protein product is CASSVFDEQFF.

The V call is TRBV7-9, the J call TRBJ2-4; weak D call: TRBD2 (6 bases). Germline CDR1 SEHNR, CDR2 FQNEAQ (reference sequence). The germline V and J ends were trimmed by 1 base and 3 bases, with 19 bases remaining between them. This CDR3 spans 18 amino acids. In nucleotides, the CDR3 is TGTGCCAGCAGCTTAGTCTCGGGTACGGGGAGGCACAAAAACATTCAGTACTTC. Protein: CASSLVSGTGRHKNIQYF.

The V call is TRBV24-1, the J call TRBJ2-1; D is uncertain. V was pared by 2 bases and J by 12 bases, with 10 bases between. This CDR3 is 12 amino acids long. Germline CDR1 reads KGHDR; CDR2 reads SFDVKD. The CDR3, as DNA: TGTGCCACCAGTGATTCCGTAAGAGGGCAGTTCTTC. Translation: CATSDSVRGQFF.

The CDR3 here is CASSQDRGGAYVGEKLFF. The CDR3 nucleotides are TGCGCCAGCAGCCAAGATAGGGGGGGTGCGTACGTGGGTGAAAAACTGTTTTTT. The rearrangement uses TRBV4-1 and TRBJ1-4; D is perhaps TRBD1 (6 bases). This CDR3 is built from 18 residues. Trimming took off 0 bases at V and 7 bases at J, with 21 bases between the two ends. Germline CDR1 reads MGHRA; CDR2 reads YSYEKL.

The chain carries TRBV5-6 and TRBJ2-7, with D perhaps matching TRBD1 (5 bases). This CDR3 region has 15 residues. In germline, CDR1 is SGHDT, CDR2 YYEEEE. V lost 4 bases to trimming and J lost 0 bases, with 14 bases between them. The CDR3 bases are TGTGCCAGCAGCCCGGACATGGGGCACTCCTACGAGCAGTACTTC. This translates into CASSPDMGHSYEQYF.

The chain combines TRBV27 with TRBJ2-7; 10 bases line up with TRBD2. This CDR3 spans 16 amino acids. The germline V gene has CDR1 MNHEY and CDR2 SMNVEV (reference sequence). J gave up 4 bases and V 2 bases, and 8 bases lay outside the gene matches. CDR3 bases: TGTGCCAGCAGTTTAGAAGCGGGGGGGCAAGAGTACGAGCAGTACTTC. Its protein product is CASSLEAGGQEYEQYF.

The J gene is TRBJ1-4, the V gene TRBV5-1; no clear D. Deletions cut 2 bases from V and 0 bases from J, with 14 bases between. This CDR3 is built from 17 residues. Germline loops: CDR1 SGHRS, CDR2 YFSETQ. The CDR3 nucleotides are TGCGCCAGCAGCTTAAACCCTGGGCAGGCAACTAATGAAAAACTGTTTTTT. The encoded protein is CASSLNPGQATNEKLFF.

The sample holds a few counts of this clone. This chain connects TRBV10-2 to TRBJ1-1, with D unresolved. The CDR3 covers 14 residues. Trimming removed 5 bases from V and 3 bases from J, with 13 bases in between. Germline V gene lookup returns CDR1 WSHSY and CDR2 SAAADI. CDR3 in amino acids: CASSQTASDTEAFF. CDR3 coding DNA: TGCGCCAGCAGTCAAACAGCTTCGGACACTGAAGCTTTCTTT.

This clone was detected only a few times. The chain uses TRBV11-2 and TRBJ2-7; TRBD2 might be the D (6 bases). This CDR3 contains 14 residues. V lost 5 bases and J 3 bases, leaving 14 bases between the germline ends. Looked up from germline, CDR1 is SGHAT and CDR2 is FQNNGV. CDR3 DNA sequence: TGTGCCAGCAGCGTCGCGGGGACCAACTACGAGCAGTACTTC. Amino acid sequence: CASSVAGTNYEQYF.

This chain joins TRBV6-5 and TRBJ1-3; tentatively, D is TRBD1 (6 bases). The germline gives CDR1 MNHEY, CDR2 SVGAGI. Trimming left V 2 bases short and J 8 bases short, with 16 bases between. CDR3 length: 15 residues. The CDR3 region has the DNA TGTGCCAGCAGTTACCGGCACAGGGACGGAGACACCATATATTTT. Encoded protein: CASSYRHRDGDTIYF.

The genes are TRBV6-6 and TRBJ1-1; 10 nucleotides agree with TRBD1. V gave up 10 bases and J gave up 11 bases; unmatched junction bases: 7. This CDR3 is 11 amino acids long. The germline V gene encodes CDR1 MNHNY and CDR2 SVGAGI (reference sequence). CDR3: CATLDRGPAFF. The CDR3, as DNA: TGTGCCACCCTAGACAGGGGGCCTGCTTTCTTT.

This clone was picked up a small number of times. This chain connects TRBV19 to TRBJ2-2; 9 positions agree with TRBD2. V lost 7 bases, J lost 0 bases, and 9 bases stayed unmatched. CDR1 and CDR2 from the germline V gene are LNHDA and SQIVND (reference sequence). The CDR3 extends over 17 amino acids. For the CDR3, the DNA is TGTGCCAGTACCCGTCGGGCGGGGGGGTCGAACACCGGGGAGCTGTTTTTT. This codes for CASTRRAGGSNTGELFF.

The chain uses TRBV7-9 and TRBJ2-3; D is possibly TRBD2 (7 bases). This CDR3 comprises 14 residues. Germline-derived CDR1 and CDR2 are SEHNR and FQNEAQ (reference sequence). V gave up 11 bases and J gave up 1 base, with 16 bases separating them. DNA of the CDR3: TGTGCCCTCAGCTGGGGGGGCGGCACAGATACGCAGTATTTT. This translates into CALSWGGGTDTQYF.

The rearrangement joins TRBV29-1 to TRBJ2-1, with 10 bases aligning to TRBD2. After removal of 0 bases from V and 4 bases from J, the junction contained 3 bases not matched to a gene. CDR1 and CDR2 (germline): SQVTM, ANQGSEA. The length of the CDR3 is 15 residues. CDR3 DNA: TGCAGCGTTGAAGAACGGACTAGCGGTTACAATGAGCAGTTCTTC. Protein sequence: CSVEERTSGYNEQFF.

The chain recombines TRBV7-2 with TRBJ2-3; D is perhaps TRBD2 (7 bases). The CDR3 contains 15 residues. V dropped 2 bases and J dropped 4 bases, with 13 bases sitting between them. The germline V gene has CDR1 SGHTA and CDR2 FQGNSA. DNA for the CDR3: TGTGCCAGCAGCTTAAAGGGGGGGCAGGCAGATACGCAGTATTTT. Encoded protein: CASSLKGGQADTQYF.

This clone was picked up a small number of times. The chain employs TRBV11-2 and TRBJ1-2, with no clear D. Germline values: CDR1 SGHAT, CDR2 FQNNGV. The CDR3 runs 14 residues. The V gene lost 1 base and the J gene lost 5 bases, with 11 bases spanning the gap. The CDR3 DNA reads TGTGCCAGCAGCTTAGGTTTCGGGAGTTATGGCTACACCTTC. This sequence encodes CASSLGFGSYGYTF.

V and J are TRBV9 and TRBJ2-7, with 10 bases lining up with TRBD2. This CDR3 spans 16 amino acids. Germline values: CDR1 SGDLS, CDR2 YYNGEE. J lost 4 bases, V lost 0 bases, and 7 bases had no gene match. DNA of the CDR3: TGTGCCAGCAGCGTAGGTAGCGGGGGGACGCCTTACGAGCAGTACTTC. Translating gives CASSVGSGGTPYEQYF.

This chain connects TRBV10-3 to TRBJ1-2; 7 bases fit TRBD1. Germline V gene lookup returns CDR1 ENHRY and CDR2 SYGVKD. V was clipped by 2 bases and J by 3 bases; unmatched bases: 3. This CDR3 contains 14 residues. CDR3 region: CAISEPGQHYGYTF. In nucleotides, the CDR3 is TGTGCCATCAGTGAGCCGGGACAGCACTATGGCTACACCTTC.

V and J are TRBV28 and TRBJ1-1; D unclear. The CDR3 totals 13 residues. Per germline, CDR1 MDHEN and CDR2 SYDVKM. V lost 5 bases, J lost 3 bases, and 10 bases lay in between. The CDR3, as DNA: TGTGCCAGCAGTCCCCGCGCCGACACTGAAGCTTTCTTT. It encodes CASSPRADTEAFF.

The chain is built from TRBV6-6 and TRBJ1-2; 7 nucleotides align to TRBD1. V was clipped by 10 bases and J by 4 bases; unmatched bases: 3. The germline V gene has CDR1 MNHNY and CDR2 SVGAGI (reference sequence). This CDR3 has 11 residues. The CDR3 DNA follows: TGTGCCACCGGGACAGTCTATGGCTACACCTTC. It yields the protein CATGTVYGYTF.

This clone was counted once. The chain couples TRBV10-3 to TRBJ2-5; 10 positions match TRBD1. This CDR3 is 17 amino acids long. J was trimmed by 2 bases and V by 4 bases; bases with no gene match: 10. The germline CDR1 and CDR2 sequences are ENHRY and SYGVKD. The CDR3 DNA sequence: TGTGCCATCAGTGGCCCCAGGACAGGGGGAATACAAGAGACCCAGTACTTC. Its protein product is CAISGPRTGGIQETQYF.

The rearrangement joins TRBV9 to TRBJ2-7; 12 bases line up with TRBD1. CDR3 length: 15 residues. From germline, CDR1 is SGDLS and CDR2 YYNGEE. Trimming took 2 bases from V and 3 from J; bases not matched to a gene: 3. The CDR3 protein is CASSVGTGGFYEQYF. The CDR3 DNA sequence: TGTGCCAGCAGCGTCGGGACAGGGGGCTTCTACGAGCAGTACTTC.

J is TRBJ2-7 and V is TRBV29-1; D unclear. The CDR3 length is 11 residues. With 6 bases removed from V and 0 bases from J, the gap between germline ends came to 6 bases. Germline CDR1 and CDR2: SQVTM and ANQGSEA. CDR3 loop: CSVRSSYEQYF. The CDR3 region has the DNA TGCAGCGTGAGGAGCTCCTACGAGCAGTACTTC.

This chain joins TRBV11-2 and TRBJ2-1, with 9 positions matching TRBD1. This CDR3 is 16 amino acids long. Germline CDR1 reads SGHAT; CDR2 reads FQNNGV. Unmatched junction bases numbered 10, after V lost 5 bases and J lost 5 bases. The CDR3 is CASSLPGDRANNEQFF. In DNA, the CDR3 is TGTGCCAGCAGCCTTCCAGGGGACAGGGCGAACAATGAGCAGTTCTTC.

The V call is TRBV28, the J call TRBJ1-4; TRBD1 is a possible D gene (5 bases). There are 14 residues in the CDR3. Germline CDR1 and CDR2: MDHEN and SYDVKM. V was pared by 8 bases and J by 5 bases, with 15 bases between. The CDR3 region is CASYSGLRNEKLFF. Here the CDR3 DNA reads TGTGCCAGCTATTCGGGACTTAGAAATGAAAAACTGTTTTTT.

V is TRBV27 and J is TRBJ1-2; weak D call: TRBD1 (5 bases). V was cut by 5 bases and J by 2 bases, with 18 bases left in between. Germline V CDR1 and CDR2: MNHEY, SMNVEV (reference sequence). The CDR3 has 16 amino acids. The CDR3 protein is CASSPGLGLGNYGYTF. CDR3 DNA: TGTGCCAGCAGTCCAGGGCTGGGACTTGGGAACTATGGCTACACCTTC.

The chain has TRBV5-1 and TRBJ1-1; TRBD1 aligns across 10 bases. The CDR3 is 14 amino acids. Trimming took 1 base from V and 7 from J; bases not matched to a gene: 4. Germline CDR1 SGHRS, CDR2 YFSETQ. The CDR3 region is CASSLQTGGVEAFF. The CDR3 coding sequence is TGCGCCAGCAGCTTGCAGACAGGGGGCGTTGAAGCTTTCTTT.

The rearrangement uses TRBV28 and TRBJ1-2; D ambiguous. V was trimmed by 7 bases and J by 6 bases, leaving 12 bases between them. CDR1 MDHEN and CDR2 SYDVKM come from the germline V gene. The CDR3 contains 12 residues. CDR3 in amino acids: CASMAVKHGYTF. In DNA form, the CDR3 reads TGTGCCAGCATGGCGGTAAAACATGGCTACACCTTC.

The rearrangement joins TRBV27 to TRBJ2-1; 8 positions match TRBD1. The germline CDR1 and CDR2 sequences are MNHEY and SMNVEV (reference sequence). The junction had 9 bases not matched to a gene; V was cut back by 6 bases and J by 2 bases. This CDR3 spans 16 amino acids. CDR3 region: CASRTLDRVPYNEQFF. For the CDR3, the DNA is TGTGCCAGCAGAACGTTGGACAGGGTCCCCTACAATGAGCAGTTCTTC.